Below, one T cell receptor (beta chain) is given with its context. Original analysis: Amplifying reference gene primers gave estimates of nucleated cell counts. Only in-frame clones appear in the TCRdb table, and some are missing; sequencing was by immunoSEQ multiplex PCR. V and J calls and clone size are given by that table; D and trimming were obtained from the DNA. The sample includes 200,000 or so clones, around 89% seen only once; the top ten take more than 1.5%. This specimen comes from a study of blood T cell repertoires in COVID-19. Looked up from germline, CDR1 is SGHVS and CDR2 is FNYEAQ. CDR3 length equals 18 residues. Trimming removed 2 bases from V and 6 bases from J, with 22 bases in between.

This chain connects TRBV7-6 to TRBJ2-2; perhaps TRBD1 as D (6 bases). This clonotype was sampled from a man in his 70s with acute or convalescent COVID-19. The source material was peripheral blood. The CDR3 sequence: CASSLKLMGHSGAGELFF. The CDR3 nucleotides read TGTGCCAGCAGCTTAAAATTGATGGGACACTCCGGTGCCGGGGAGCTGTTTTTT.